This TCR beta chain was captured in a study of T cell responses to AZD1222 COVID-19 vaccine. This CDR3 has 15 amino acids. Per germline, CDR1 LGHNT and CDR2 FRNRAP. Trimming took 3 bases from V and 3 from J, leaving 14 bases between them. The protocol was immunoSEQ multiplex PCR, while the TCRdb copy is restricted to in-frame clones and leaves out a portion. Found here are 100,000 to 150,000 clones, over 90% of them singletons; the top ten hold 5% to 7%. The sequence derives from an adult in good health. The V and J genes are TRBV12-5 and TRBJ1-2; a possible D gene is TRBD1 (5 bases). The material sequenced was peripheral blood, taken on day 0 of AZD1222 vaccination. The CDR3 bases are TGTGCTAGTGGTTTTGATAAGGGACTGGACTATGGCTACACCTTC. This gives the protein CASGFDKGLDYGYTF. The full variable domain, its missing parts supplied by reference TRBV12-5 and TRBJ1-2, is DARVTQTPRHKVTEMGQEVTMRCQPILGHNTVFWYRQTMMQGLELLAYFRNRAPLDDSGMPKDRFSAEMPDATLATLKIQPSEPRDSAVYFCASGFDKGLDYGYTFGSGTRLTVV.